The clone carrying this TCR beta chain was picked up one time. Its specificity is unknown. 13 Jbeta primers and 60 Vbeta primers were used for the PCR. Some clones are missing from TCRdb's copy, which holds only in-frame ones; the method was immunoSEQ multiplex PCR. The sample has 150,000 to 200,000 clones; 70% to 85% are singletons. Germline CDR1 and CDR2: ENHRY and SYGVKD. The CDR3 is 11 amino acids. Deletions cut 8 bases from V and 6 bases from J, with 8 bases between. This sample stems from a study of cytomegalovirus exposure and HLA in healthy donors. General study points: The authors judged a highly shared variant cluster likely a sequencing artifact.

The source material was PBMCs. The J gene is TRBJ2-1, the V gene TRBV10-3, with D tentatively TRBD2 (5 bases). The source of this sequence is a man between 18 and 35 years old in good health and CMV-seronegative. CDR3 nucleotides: TGTGCCATCCGGGCGGGCAATGAGCAGTTCTTC. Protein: CAIRAGNEQFF.